These T cell receptor beta chains were read from a single sample in a study of early T cells in non-severe SARS-CoV-2 infection. Via MiXCR, TCRdb re-called the 5' RACE reads, giving one row per CDR3 protein. The sample holds roughly 56,000 distinct CDR3 sequences, roughly 15% seen once. The sample was whole blood, taken at baseline. All receptors come from an adult who was a healthcare worker with PCR-confirmed SARS-CoV-2 infection or an uninfected control (not recorded which). The CDR3 runs from the conserved cysteine through the conserved F or W. D genes are given only for firm matches. Size is omitted from some rows. Given values are once, few, many or a class for expanded clones.

j_call clone_size v_call d_call cdr3_nt cdr3_aa
TRBJ2-5 . TRBV12-3/TRBV12-4 TRBD1 TGTGCCAGCAGTATCCGGGACAGAGAGACCCAGTACTTC CASSIRDRETQYF
TRBJ1-5 few TRBV4-1 TRBD1 TGCGCCAGCAGCCAAACAGGGGTGGGTCAGCCCCAGCATTTT CASSQTGVGQPQHF
TRBJ1-2 few TRBV13 TRBD1 TGTGCCAGCAGCTTTGGACAGGAGAACTATGGCTACACCTTC CASSFGQENYGYTF
TRBJ2-5 few TRBV5-4 TRBD2 TGTGCCAGCAGCGGCGGGACTACCGACCAAGAGACCCAGTACTTC CASSGGTTDQETQYF
TRBJ2-3 . TRBV11-2 TRBD2 TGTGCCAGCAGGGGACTAGCGGGAGGACTTACGCAGTATTTT CASRGLAGGLTQYF
TRBJ2-7 few TRBV7-9 . TGTGCCAGCAGCTTTGGGGACTCTCCCGAGCAGTACTTC CASSFGDSPEQYF
TRBJ2-1 medium-sized TRBV29-1 . TGCAGCGTTGGACTAGGGACTGGCGAGCAGTTCTTC CSVGLGTGEQFF
TRBJ1-5 . TRBV6-2/TRBV6-3 TRBD1 TGTGCCAGCAGTTCCCGACAGGGATCTCGGCCCCAGCATTTT CASSSRQGSRPQHF
TRBJ2-1 many TRBV28 TRBD2 TGTGCCAGCAGTTCCCTAGCGGGAGGGCCTTACAATGAGCAGTTCTTC CASSSLAGGPYNEQFF
TRBJ2-2 few TRBV5-1 . TGCGCCAGCAAACTCGACGGGTCGGGCACCGGGGAGCTGTTTTTT CASKLDGSGTGELFF
TRBJ1-1 . TRBV5-1 . TGCGCCAGCAGCTTGTATATCCCGGGGGCCAAAGAGCGATTGAACACTGAAGCTTTCTTT CASSLYIPGAKERLNTEAFF
TRBJ2-1 few TRBV6-6 . TGTGCCAGCAGTTACGGTGCAGGGTTGCCTTACAATGAGCAGTTCTTC CASSYGAGLPYNEQFF
TRBJ1-2 . TRBV3-1 . TGTGCCAGCAGCCAAACGGGGGGGAGCTCCTATGGCTACACCTTC CASSQTGGSSYGYTF
TRBJ2-7 . TRBV20-1 TRBD1 TGCAGTGCGGGTTGGACAGGGAGTGGCGAGCAGTACTTC CSAGWTGSGEQYF
TRBJ2-4 many TRBV7-9 . TGTGCCAGCAGCTCACCTACAGGGTCGAACATTCAGTACTTC CASSSPTGSNIQYF
TRBJ2-1 . TRBV4-2 TRBD1 TGTGCCAGCAGCCAAGCTAAGGGGGCTGGGAATGAGCAGTTCTTC CASSQAKGAGNEQFF
TRBJ2-3 . TRBV18 TRBD2 TGTGCCAGCTCACCACAAGCGGGAGGGTCCACAGATACGCAGTATTTT CASSPQAGGSTDTQYF
TRBJ2-7 . TRBV29-1 . TGCAGCGTTGTTCCGGAGAGCTCCTACGAGCAGTACTTC CSVVPESSYEQYF
TRBJ2-2 many TRBV28 . TGTGCCAGCAGTTTCCTGTTGAAGGGGAGAGCCGGGGAGCTGTTTTTT CASSFLLKGRAGELFF
TRBJ1-1 . TRBV9 . TGTGCCAGCAGCGTTCTGGGGGCCGGCACTGAAGCTTTCTTT CASSVLGAGTEAFF
TRBJ2-5 . TRBV3-1 . TGTGCCAGCAGCCAAGATTGGGGGGAGAGGGAGACCCAGTACTTC CASSQDWGERETQYF
TRBJ1-3 few TRBV11-2 . TGTGCCAGCAGCTTAGATCGGGGCCTCGGAAACACCATATATTTT CASSLDRGLGNTIYF
TRBJ2-1 . TRBV4-1 TRBD2 TGCGCCAGCAGCCAAGAGCTAAAGCGGGGGGACAATGAGCAGTTCTTC CASSQELKRGDNEQFF
TRBJ2-5 . TRBV7-8 . TGTGCCAGCCGCCCACTACGGACAGCCCAAGAGACCCAGTACTTC CASRPLRTAQETQYF
TRBJ1-2 many TRBV20-1 . TGCAGTGCTAGAGATAGCCGAATGGGGTATGGCTACACCTTC CSARDSRMGYGYTF
TRBJ1-5 few TRBV10-1 . TGCGCCAGCATCGCCCCTTGGGCACTTGACGATCAGCCCCAGCATTTT CASIAPWALDDQPQHF
TRBJ2-7 few TRBV20-1 . TGCAGTGCTACCGAGGGAAGCGGCGACGAGCAGTACTTC CSATEGSGDEQYF
TRBJ1-1 once TRBV29-1 . TGCAGCGCCGAAAGGGGCTCTGAAGCTTTCTTT CSAERGSEAFF
TRBJ2-1 . TRBV11-2 . TGTGCCAGCAGCTTAGAAAGCCTTAACTCCTACAATGAGCAGTTCTTC CASSLESLNSYNEQFF
TRBJ2-7 . TRBV2 . TGTGCCAGCAGTGCAGGACCAACCTACGAGCAGTACTTC CASSAGPTYEQYF
TRBJ2-2 . TRBV27 . TGTGCCAGCAGTTTCCGGTGGTCCGGGGAGCTGTTTTTT CASSFRWSGELFF
TRBJ2-2 . TRBV11-1 . TGTGCCAGCAGCCGGCAGAACACCGGGGAGCTGTTTTTT CASSRQNTGELFF
TRBJ2-3 . TRBV2 . TGTGCCAGCAGTGCGGGTCTCAGCACAGATACGCAGTATTTT CASSAGLSTDTQYF
TRBJ2-7 few TRBV7-2 TRBD1 TGTGCCAGCAGCTCCGGGACAGGGTACGAGCAGTACTTC CASSSGTGYEQYF
TRBJ2-1 few TRBV7-9 TRBD2 TGTGCCAGCAGCCAGGGAGGGAATTACAATGAGCAGTTCTTC CASSQGGNYNEQFF
TRBJ2-1 few TRBV11-2 TRBD2 TGTGCCAGCGATACGGTAGCGGGAGATTTCTGCAATGAGCAGTTCTTC CASDTVAGDFCNEQFF
TRBJ1-1 . TRBV6-4 . TGTGCCAGCAGCCCTAGTGAGGAGGGCACTGAAGCTTTCTTT CASSPSEEGTEAFF
TRBJ2-1 many TRBV12-3/TRBV12-4 . TGTGCCAGCAGTCAATACCGGGCCACCGACCACAATGAGCAGTTCTTC CASSQYRATDHNEQFF
TRBJ2-5 many TRBV25-1 . TGTGCCAGCAGTAATTCGGGGTCGGGGTCTGAGACCCAGTACTTC CASSNSGSGSETQYF
TRBJ1-3 few TRBV2 TRBD1 TGTGCCAGCAGTGTTACAGGGGGCTCTGGAAACACCATATATTTT CASSVTGGSGNTIYF
TRBJ1-6 many TRBV12-3/TRBV12-4 . TGTGCCAGCAGTTTGGGGGCCTATAATTCACCCCTCCACTTT CASSLGAYNSPLHF
TRBJ2-3 . TRBV4-2 TRBD2 TGTGCCAGCAGCCAAGATGATACTAGCGGCGCAGATACGCAGTATTTT CASSQDDTSGADTQYF
TRBJ2-1 . TRBV7-3 . TGTGCCAGCAGCCCTTTCTCGGGGACAAACAATGAGCAGTTCTTC CASSPFSGTNNEQFF
TRBJ2-6 . TRBV7-6 . TGTGCCAGCAGCTGGGGGGCCCTGGCGGCCAACGTCCTGACTTTC CASSWGALAANVLTF
TRBJ2-3 . TRBV2 . TGTGCCAGCAGTGCGGGACATCCCACAGATACGCAGTATTTT CASSAGHPTDTQYF
TRBJ2-1 . TRBV11-2 TRBD2 TGTGCCAGCAGCTTACAGCGGGAAGGTGAGCAGTTCTTC CASSLQREGEQFF
TRBJ2-1 . TRBV28 TRBD2 TGTGCCAGCAGTTCGACTAGCGGGAACTACAATGAGCAGTTCTTC CASSSTSGNYNEQFF
TRBJ1-1 . TRBV18 . TGTGCCAGCTCCCCAGAGCCAGTCACTGAAGCTTTCTTT CASSPEPVTEAFF
TRBJ1-1 many TRBV6-5 . TGTGCCAGCAGTTATCATGAGAGCAAAGAAGCTTTCTTT CASSYHESKEAFF
TRBJ2-7 few TRBV19 TRBD1 TGTGCCAGTCACGAACTTCCTGGGACAGACTCCTACGAGCAGTACTTC CASHELPGTDSYEQYF
TRBJ1-3 many TRBV4-1 . TGCGCCAGCAGCCAAGAACCGTCTCTTCTCGGAAACACCATATATTTT CASSQEPSLLGNTIYF
TRBJ1-1 many TRBV2 . TGTGCCACCCAGGCGCGGGGGCAGGACACTGAAGCTTTCTTT CATQARGQDTEAFF
TRBJ1-2 many TRBV28 . TGTGCCAGCAGTGGGACGATAGGCTTTTGGTACACCTTC CASSGTIGFWYTF
TRBJ1-1 many TRBV10-3 TRBD1 TGTGCCATCAGTGGGACAGGGGCTGAAGCTTTCTTT CAISGTGAEAFF
TRBJ1-4 . TRBV3-1 TRBD1 TGTGCCAGCACCGATAGGGGGCGAGATGAAAAACTGTTTTTT CASTDRGRDEKLFF
TRBJ1-2 . TRBV5-1 . TGCGCCAGCAGCATGGACCGGAACTATGGCTACACCTTC CASSMDRNYGYTF
TRBJ2-7 few TRBV12-3/TRBV12-4 . TGTGCCAGCAGTTTTCAGATTGCCTACGAGCAGTACTTC CASSFQIAYEQYF
TRBJ1-1 few TRBV7-2 . TGTGCCAGCAGCTTACAGCCAAACACTGAAGCTTTCTTT CASSLQPNTEAFF
TRBJ2-1 . TRBV30 . TGTGCCTGGAGCGCCCTCGGACGGGAGCAGTTCTTC CAWSALGREQFF